This TCR beta chain was recorded in a study of radiation and T cells in renal cell carcinoma (dated by TCRdb to 2019 to 2021). Concerning the study at large: Samples were obtained from a clinical trial, in which 15 Gy stereotactic body radiation therapy was delivered to primary renal cell carcinomas and nephrectomy was performed 4 weeks later. In the 53 samples combined, roughly 4.4 million unique CDR3 nucleotide sequences were found, encoding some 2,500,000 unique CDR3 amino acid sequences. In total, 50 to 55 samples underwent TCR beta sequencing: 25 or so tumors plus 27 peripheral blood samples.

The germline V gene specifies MNHEY as CDR1 and SVGAGI as CDR2. Counted from cysteine to phenylalanine, this CDR3 has 14 amino acids. Left in the record is the CDR3 DNA by itself, 42 bases read in frame from the first base. The V end gives up 4 bases and the J end 2 bases, leaving 4 bases in the junction not matched to a gene. This clone appeared a few times. Its target antigen remains unknown. No base qualities exist here, and no much larger clone lies one base off it. Within the sample, other DNA sequences also encode this same CDR3. TCR beta libraries were generated from genomic DNA with the immunoSEQ kit, following the manufacturer's recommendations. Library preparation used a first multiplex PCR with proprietary primers, then a second PCR adding unique barcodes, with bead cleanups after each round. Each sample batch included a kit-provided positive control reaction and a negative control reaction. The final libraries were assessed on an Agilent 4200 TapeStation D1000 ScreenTape, pooled by volume, and quantified by qPCR. Sequencing ran on an Illumina NextSeq500 with a MidOutput 150-cycle cartridge, using 156 Read1 and 15 Index1 cycles with kit custom primers. The pooled library was loaded at approximately 1 pM, with a roughly 18% PhiX control spiked in. In the authors' own workflow: Vendor-processed data were analyzed in R, with a clonotype defined as all T cells sharing the same CDR3 nucleotide sequence. For clone abundance analyses, frequencies were normalized to the 10,000 most abundant clones in each sample. Before analysis, public T cell clones were removed, and these numbered fewer than five per sample on average. Tumor-enriched and baseline blood-enriched clonotypes were defined by at least a 32-fold difference in abundance between compartments. A beta-binomial differential abundance model was used to identify clonotypes that expanded or contracted between blood time points. The Baroni-Urbani and Buser coefficient was used to measure tumor-blood repertoire similarity, and groups were compared with two-tailed Wilcoxon tests in R. Imported from immuneACCESS, the table was reduced by TCRdb to in-frame sequences with V and J called. These copies leave out some clones; in studies compared against another copy, an unresolved V gene accounts for under half, and the cause of the remainder is not known. Clonal size and the V and J genes are those of that table, whereas D and trimming came from the DNA. The sample table contains tens of thousands of clones; only one count was recorded for approximately 83% of them. About a third of the sample is held by the ten biggest clonotypes.

Beyond this particular receptor, the publication reports: Changes in the blood repertoire were not tracked past 4 weeks after treatment. An increase in top tumor clonotypes in blood was observed from baseline to 2 weeks post-radiation, followed by contraction by 4 weeks, which was taken to suggest transient expansion of tumor-resident clones. The single-armed trial design could not address effects of radiation dose or scheduling on the TCR repertoire. No pretreatment tumor biopsies were available, so the baseline intratumoral presence of clonotypes could not be determined.

The intended sense of this specimen's time point label: baseline pretreatment blood. The sample's treatment or condition, from its label and the paper: 15 Gy SBRT to primary tumor, nephrectomy 4 weeks later. Serial peripheral blood from radiation-treated patients was sampled at baseline, 2 weeks and 4 weeks after SBRT to track tumor-enriched clonotypes. Every patient's renal cell carcinoma showed clear cell pathology. The QIAamp DNA Blood Mini Kit (Qiagen) was used to prepare genomic DNA for TCR sequencing. The analyses included just those samples that passed every quality control check. The chain uses TRBV6-5 and TRBJ1-1; TRBD1 lines up with 7 middle nucleotides. The source is a woman between 65 and 79 years old with renal cell carcinoma. Sample: blood, taken from a patient whose treatment included radiotherapy and nephrectomy. The DNA reads TGTGCCAGCAGTTCGAGGACAGGCAACACTGAAGCTTTCTTT. This sequence encodes CASSSRTGNTEAFF.